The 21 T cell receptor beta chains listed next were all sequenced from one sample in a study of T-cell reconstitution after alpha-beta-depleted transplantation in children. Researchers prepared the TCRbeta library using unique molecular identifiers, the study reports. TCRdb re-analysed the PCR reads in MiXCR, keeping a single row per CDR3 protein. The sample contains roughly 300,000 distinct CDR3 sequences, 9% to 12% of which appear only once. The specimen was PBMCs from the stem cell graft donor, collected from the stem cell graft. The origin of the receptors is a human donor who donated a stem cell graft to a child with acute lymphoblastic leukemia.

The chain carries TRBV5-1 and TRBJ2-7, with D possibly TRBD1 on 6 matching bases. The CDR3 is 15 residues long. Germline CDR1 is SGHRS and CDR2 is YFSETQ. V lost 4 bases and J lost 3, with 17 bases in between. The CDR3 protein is CASSDSSRGFYEQYF. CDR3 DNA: TGCGCCAGCAGCGACAGTTCCAGGGGATTCTACGAGCAGTACTTC.

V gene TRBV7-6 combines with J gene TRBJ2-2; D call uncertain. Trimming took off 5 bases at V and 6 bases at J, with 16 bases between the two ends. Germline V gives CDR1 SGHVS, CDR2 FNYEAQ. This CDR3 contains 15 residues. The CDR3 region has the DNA TGTGCCAGCAGCGTAGGGTTAGCCTCGGCCGGGGAGCTGTTTTTT. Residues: CASSVGLASAGELFF.

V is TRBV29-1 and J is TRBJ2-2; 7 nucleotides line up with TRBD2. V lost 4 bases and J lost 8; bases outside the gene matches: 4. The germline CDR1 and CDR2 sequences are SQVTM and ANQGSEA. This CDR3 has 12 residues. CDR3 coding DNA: TGCAGCGTTGCCCAGCGGGATGGGGAGCTGTTTTTT. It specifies CSVAQRDGELFF.

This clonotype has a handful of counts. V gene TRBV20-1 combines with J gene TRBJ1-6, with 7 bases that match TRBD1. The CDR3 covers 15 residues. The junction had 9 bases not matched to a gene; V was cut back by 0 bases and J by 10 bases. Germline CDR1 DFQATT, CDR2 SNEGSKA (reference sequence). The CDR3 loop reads CSARDQTGVYSPLHF. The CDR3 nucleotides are TGCAGTGCTAGAGATCAAACAGGGGTCTACTCACCCCTCCACTTT.

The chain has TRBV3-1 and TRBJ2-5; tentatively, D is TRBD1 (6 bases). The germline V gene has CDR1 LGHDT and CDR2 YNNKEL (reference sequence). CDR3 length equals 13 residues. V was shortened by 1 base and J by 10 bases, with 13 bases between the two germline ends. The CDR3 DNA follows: TGTGCCAGCAGCCAAGTACAGAGGGGGAACCAGTACTTC. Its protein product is CASSQVQRGNQYF.

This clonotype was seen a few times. The CDR3 nucleotides read TGTGCCAGCATCCCGGGCGCGGGAGGGCCGGAGGTCACAGATACGCAGTATTTT. Protein product: CASIPGAGGPEVTDTQYF. V and J are TRBV7-3 and TRBJ2-3, with 9 bases identical to TRBD2. This CDR3 region has 18 residues. Trimming cost V 7 bases and J 2 bases; bases outside gene matches: 16. CDR1 and CDR2 (germline): SGHTA, FQGTGA.

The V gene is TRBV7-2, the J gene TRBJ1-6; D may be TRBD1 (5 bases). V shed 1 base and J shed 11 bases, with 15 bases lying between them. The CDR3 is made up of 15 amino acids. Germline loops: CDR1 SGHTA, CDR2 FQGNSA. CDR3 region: CASSLDGLPGPPLHF. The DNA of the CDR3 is TGTGCCAGCAGCTTAGATGGGTTGCCGGGGCCACCCCTCCACTTT.

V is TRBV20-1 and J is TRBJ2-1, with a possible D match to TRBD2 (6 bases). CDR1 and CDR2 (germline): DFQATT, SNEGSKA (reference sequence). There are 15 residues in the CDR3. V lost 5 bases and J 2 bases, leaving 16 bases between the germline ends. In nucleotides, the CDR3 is TGCAGTGCTGGATCCTACGGGACTCCCTACAATGAGCAGTTCTTC. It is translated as CSAGSYGTPYNEQFF.

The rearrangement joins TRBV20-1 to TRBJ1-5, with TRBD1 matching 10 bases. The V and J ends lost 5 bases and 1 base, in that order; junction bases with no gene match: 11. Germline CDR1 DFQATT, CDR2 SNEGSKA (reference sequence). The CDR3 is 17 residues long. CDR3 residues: CSAYPGQGTESNQPQHF. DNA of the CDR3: TGCAGTGCTTACCCGGGACAGGGGACCGAGAGCAATCAGCCCCAGCATTTT.

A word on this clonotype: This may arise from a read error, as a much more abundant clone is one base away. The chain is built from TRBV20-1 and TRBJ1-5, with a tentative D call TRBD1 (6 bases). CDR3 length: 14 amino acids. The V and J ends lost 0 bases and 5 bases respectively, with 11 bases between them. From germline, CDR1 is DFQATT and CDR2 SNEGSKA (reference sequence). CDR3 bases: TGCAGTGCTAGAGATGGGGGGGGCCATCAGCCCCAGCATTTT. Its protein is CSARDGGGHQPQHF.

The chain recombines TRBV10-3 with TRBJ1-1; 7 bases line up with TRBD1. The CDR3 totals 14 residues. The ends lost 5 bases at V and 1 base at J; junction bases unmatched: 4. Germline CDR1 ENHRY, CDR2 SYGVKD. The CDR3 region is CAISSRGRNTEAFF. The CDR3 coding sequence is TGTGCCATCAGTTCCAGGGGGAGGAACACTGAAGCTTTCTTT.

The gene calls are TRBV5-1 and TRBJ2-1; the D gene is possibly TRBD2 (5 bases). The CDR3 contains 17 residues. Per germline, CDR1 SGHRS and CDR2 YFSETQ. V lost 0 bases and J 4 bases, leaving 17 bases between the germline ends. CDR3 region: CASSLVGSPGGYNEQFF. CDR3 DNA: TGCGCCAGCAGCTTGGTAGGGAGCCCGGGTGGGTACAATGAGCAGTTCTTC. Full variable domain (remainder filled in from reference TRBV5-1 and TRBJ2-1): KAGVTQTPRYLIKTRGQQVTLSCSPISGHRSVSWYQQTPGQGLQFLFEYFSETQRNKGNFPGRFSGRQFSNSRSEMNVSTLELGDSALYLCASSLVGSPGGYNEQFFGPGTRLTVL.

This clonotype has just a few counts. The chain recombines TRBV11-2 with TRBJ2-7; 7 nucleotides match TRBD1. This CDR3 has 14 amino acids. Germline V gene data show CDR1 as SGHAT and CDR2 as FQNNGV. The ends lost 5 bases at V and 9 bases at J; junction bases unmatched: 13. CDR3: CASSADRVGSLQYF. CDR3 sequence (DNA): TGTGCCAGCAGCGCCGACAGGGTGGGGAGTTTGCAGTACTTC.

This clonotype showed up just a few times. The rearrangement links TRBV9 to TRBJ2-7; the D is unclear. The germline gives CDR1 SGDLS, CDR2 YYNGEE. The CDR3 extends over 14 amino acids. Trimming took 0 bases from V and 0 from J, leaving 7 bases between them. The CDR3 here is CASSVGGPSYEQYF. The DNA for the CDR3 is TGTGCCAGCAGCGTAGGAGGTCCCTCCTACGAGCAGTACTTC.

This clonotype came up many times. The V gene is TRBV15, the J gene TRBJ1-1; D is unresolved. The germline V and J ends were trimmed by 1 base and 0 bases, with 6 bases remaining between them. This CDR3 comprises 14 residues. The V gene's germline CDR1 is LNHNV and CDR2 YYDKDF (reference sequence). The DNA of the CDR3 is TGTGCCACCAGCAGAGGAGGCATGAACACTGAAGCTTTCTTT. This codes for CATSRGGMNTEAFF.

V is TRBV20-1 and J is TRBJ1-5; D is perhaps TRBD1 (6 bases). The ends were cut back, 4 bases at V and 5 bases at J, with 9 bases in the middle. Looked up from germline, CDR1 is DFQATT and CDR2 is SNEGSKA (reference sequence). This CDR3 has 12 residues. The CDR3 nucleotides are TGCAGTGCTAAGGGGGGCGATCAGCCCCAGCATTTT. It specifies CSAKGGDQPQHF.

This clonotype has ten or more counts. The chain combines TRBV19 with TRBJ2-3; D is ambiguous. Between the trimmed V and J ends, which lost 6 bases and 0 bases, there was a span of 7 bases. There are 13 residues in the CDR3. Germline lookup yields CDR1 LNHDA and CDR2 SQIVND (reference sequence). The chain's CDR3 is CASRPSSTDTQYF. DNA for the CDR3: TGTGCCAGTAGGCCGTCTAGCACAGATACGCAGTATTTT.

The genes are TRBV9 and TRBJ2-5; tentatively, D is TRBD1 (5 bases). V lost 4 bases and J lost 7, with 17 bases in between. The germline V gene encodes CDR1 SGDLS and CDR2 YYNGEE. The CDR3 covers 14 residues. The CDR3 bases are TGTGCCAGCAGCTTGGGCTTGGGGCAGCCGACCCAGTACTTC. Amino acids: CASSLGLGQPTQYF.

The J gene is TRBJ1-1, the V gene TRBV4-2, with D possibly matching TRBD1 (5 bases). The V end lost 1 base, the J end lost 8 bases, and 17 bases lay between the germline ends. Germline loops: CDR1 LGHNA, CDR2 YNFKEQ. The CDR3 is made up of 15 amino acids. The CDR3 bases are TGTGCCAGCAGCCAAGGATCCCACCTCAGGGCCGAAGCTTTCTTT. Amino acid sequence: CASSQGSHLRAEAFF.

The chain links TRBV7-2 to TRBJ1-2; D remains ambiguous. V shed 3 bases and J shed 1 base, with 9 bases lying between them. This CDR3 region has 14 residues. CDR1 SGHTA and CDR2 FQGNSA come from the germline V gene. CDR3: CASSFGRINYGYTF. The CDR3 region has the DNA TGTGCCAGCAGCTTCGGACGGATTAACTATGGCTACACCTTC.

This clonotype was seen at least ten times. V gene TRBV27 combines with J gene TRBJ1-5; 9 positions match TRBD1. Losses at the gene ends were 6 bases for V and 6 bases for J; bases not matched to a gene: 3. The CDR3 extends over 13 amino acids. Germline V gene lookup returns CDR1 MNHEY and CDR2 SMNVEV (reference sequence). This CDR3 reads CASRDRGTQPQHF. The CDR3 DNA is TGTGCCAGCAGGGACAGGGGCACTCAGCCCCAGCATTTT.